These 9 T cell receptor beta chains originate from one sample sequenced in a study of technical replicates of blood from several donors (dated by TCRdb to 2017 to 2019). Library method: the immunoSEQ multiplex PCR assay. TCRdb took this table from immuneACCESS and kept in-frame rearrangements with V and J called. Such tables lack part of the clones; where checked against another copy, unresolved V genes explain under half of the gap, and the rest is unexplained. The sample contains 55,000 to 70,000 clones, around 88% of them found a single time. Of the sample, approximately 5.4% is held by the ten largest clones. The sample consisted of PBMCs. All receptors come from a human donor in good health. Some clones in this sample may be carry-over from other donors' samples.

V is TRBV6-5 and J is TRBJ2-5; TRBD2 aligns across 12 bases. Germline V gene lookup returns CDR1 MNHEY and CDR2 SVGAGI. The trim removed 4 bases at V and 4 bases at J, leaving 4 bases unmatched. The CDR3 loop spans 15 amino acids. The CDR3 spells CASSFLGLAGETQYF. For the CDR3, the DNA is TGTGCCAGCAGTTTTTTGGGACTAGCGGGAGAGACCCAGTACTTC.

CDR3 nucleotides: TGTGCCAGCAGCTTAGGAGGGGGAATGGGGTACGAGCAGTACTTC. As protein: CASSLGGGMGYEQYF. The rearrangement links TRBV11-2 to TRBJ2-7, with a possible D match to TRBD1 (6 bases). This CDR3 contains 15 residues. The V gene's germline CDR1 is SGHAT and CDR2 FQNNGV. V lost 1 base, J lost 4 bases, and 14 bases lay in between.

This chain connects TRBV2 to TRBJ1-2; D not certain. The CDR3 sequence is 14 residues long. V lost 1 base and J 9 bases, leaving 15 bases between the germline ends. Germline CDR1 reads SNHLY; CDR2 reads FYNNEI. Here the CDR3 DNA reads TGTGCCAGCAGTGAAGGTAGCCGAACCAGCCGCTACACCTTC. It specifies CASSEGSRTSRYTF.

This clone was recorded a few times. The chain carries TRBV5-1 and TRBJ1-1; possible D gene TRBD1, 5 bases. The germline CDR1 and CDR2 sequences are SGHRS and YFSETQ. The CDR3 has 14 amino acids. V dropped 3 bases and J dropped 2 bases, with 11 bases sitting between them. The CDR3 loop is CASSSTAINTEAFF. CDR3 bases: TGCGCCAGCAGCTCGACAGCTATTAACACTGAAGCTTTCTTT.

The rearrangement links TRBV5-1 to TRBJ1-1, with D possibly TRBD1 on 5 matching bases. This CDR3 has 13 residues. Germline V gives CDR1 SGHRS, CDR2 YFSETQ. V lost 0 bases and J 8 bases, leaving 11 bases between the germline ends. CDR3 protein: CASSLAGRGEAFF. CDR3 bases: TGCGCCAGCAGCTTGGCTGGAAGGGGAGAAGCTTTCTTT.

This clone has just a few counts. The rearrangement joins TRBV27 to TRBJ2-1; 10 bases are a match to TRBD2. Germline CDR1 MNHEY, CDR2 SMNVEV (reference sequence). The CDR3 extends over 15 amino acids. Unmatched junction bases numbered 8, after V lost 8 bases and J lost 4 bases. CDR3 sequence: CASRPGLAVYNEQFF. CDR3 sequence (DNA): TGTGCCAGCCGCCCCGGACTAGCGGTTTACAATGAGCAGTTCTTC.

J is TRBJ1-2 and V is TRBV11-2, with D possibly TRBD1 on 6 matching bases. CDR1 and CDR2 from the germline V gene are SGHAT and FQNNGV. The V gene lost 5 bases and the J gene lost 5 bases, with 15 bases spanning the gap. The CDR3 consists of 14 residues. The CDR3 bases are TGTGCCAGCAGCCCCCCCCAGGGGTATTATGGCTACACCTTC. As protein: CASSPPQGYYGYTF.

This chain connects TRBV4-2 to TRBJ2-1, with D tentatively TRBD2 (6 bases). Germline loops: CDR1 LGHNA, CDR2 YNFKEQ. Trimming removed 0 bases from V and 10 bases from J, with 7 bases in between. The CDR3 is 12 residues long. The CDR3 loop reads CASSQERGEQFF. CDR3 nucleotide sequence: TGTGCCAGCAGCCAAGAGCGGGGAGAGCAGTTCTTC.

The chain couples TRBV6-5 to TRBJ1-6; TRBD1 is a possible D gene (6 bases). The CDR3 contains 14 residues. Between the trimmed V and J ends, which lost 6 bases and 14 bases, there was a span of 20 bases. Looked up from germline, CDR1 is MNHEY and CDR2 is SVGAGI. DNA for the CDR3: TGTGCCAGCAGCGAAACAGGGCCCCCCCGCACCCTCCACTTT. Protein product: CASSETGPPRTLHF.